These T cell receptor beta chains were read from a single sample in a study of OX40 agonist ivuxolimab in advanced cancers. Some clones are missing from TCRdb's copy, which holds only in-frame ones; the method was immunoSEQ multiplex PCR. Of some 95,000 clones in the sample, 87% are singletons; the top ten hold approximately 0.49%. Sequences were derived from CD4+ or CD8+ T cells sorted from blood, sampled in a trial of the OX40 agonist ivuxolimab. The source of these receptors is an adult with an advanced solid tumor such as melanoma, head and neck, liver or kidney cancer. Each CDR3 is given with its conserved first and last residue. Each record gives: CDR3 length, J gene, V gene, clone size, D gene, CDR3 DNA, CDR3 protein. A D gene is named only where the DNA matches it firmly. Size tells how often a clone was seen (once, few, many) or the class of an expanded clone, and some rows leave it out.

13 | TRBJ1-5 | TRBV6-1 | - | - | TGTGCCAGCGTCTGGGGGAGCAATCAGCCCCAGCATTTT | CASVWGSNQPQHF
14 | TRBJ2-5 | TRBV2 | - | TRBD2 | TGTGCCAGCACCGAAGGTACTAGCGGCGAGACCCAGTACTTC | CASTEGTSGETQYF
15 | TRBJ1-1 | TRBV9 | - | - | TGTGCCAGCAGCGTCGACTCGTGGGTGAACACTGAAGCTTTCTTT | CASSVDSWVNTEAFF
13 | TRBJ2-3 | TRBV5-1 | - | - | TGCGCCAGCACCAGTGACATCACAGATACGCAGTATTTT | CASTSDITDTQYF
12 | TRBJ2-7 | TRBV12-5 | few | TRBD1 | TGTGCTAGTGGTCGGGACAGCTACGAGCAGTACTTC | CASGRDSYEQYF
13 | TRBJ1-2 | TRBV9 | few | - | TGTGCCAGCAGCGTAACGCTTAACTATGGCTACACCTTC | CASSVTLNYGYTF
16 | TRBJ1-5 | TRBV4-3 | - | - | TGCGCCAGCAGTCAGATGCTAGGGGGAAACAATCAGCCCCAGCATTTT | CASSQMLGGNNQPQHF
14 | TRBJ2-7 | TRBV10-3 | once | TRBD1 | TGTGCCATCACTTCGACAGGGGAACCCTACGAGCAGTACTTC | CAITSTGEPYEQYF
13 | TRBJ1-5 | TRBV7-2 | - | - | TGTGCCAGCAGCTCTAGACGGGGGGAGCCCCAGCATTTT | CASSSRRGEPQHF
14 | TRBJ2-1 | TRBV9 | - | - | TGTGCCAGCAGCGTTTCGGGGCAGGACAATGAGCAGTTCTTC | CASSVSGQDNEQFF
13 | TRBJ1-6 | TRBV11-2 | - | - | TGTGCCAGCAGCTTATCCCCCGGCTCACCCCTCCACTTT | CASSLSPGSPLHF
15 | TRBJ1-2 | TRBV29-1 | - | - | TGCAGCGCGGGTGGCGCGGACGGGTTAAACTATGGCTACACCTTC | CSAGGADGLNYGYTF
15 | TRBJ1-2 | TRBV6-1 | - | - | TGTGCCAGCAGCCCCAGACCTTCCCCTAACTATGGCTACACCTTC | CASSPRPSPNYGYTF
15 | TRBJ2-5 | TRBV19 | - | TRBD2 | TGTGCCAGTAGTATAGGGACTAGGTTCCAAGAGACCCAGTACTTC | CASSIGTRFQETQYF
14 | TRBJ1-1 | TRBV19 | - | TRBD1 | TGTGCCAGTACTGACGGACAGGGGGCTAGAGAAGCTTTCTTT | CASTDGQGAREAFF
15 | TRBJ2-5 | TRBV9 | - | TRBD1 | TGTGCCAGCAGCGGGACAGGGGTCGGCCAAGAGACCCAGTACTTC | CASSGTGVGQETQYF
13 | TRBJ1-5 | TRBV28 | - | - | TGTGCCAGCAGTCCCGTGTCTGGCCAGCCCCAGCATTTT | CASSPVSGQPQHF
14 | TRBJ2-2 | TRBV28 | - | TRBD1 | TGTGCCAGCAGTGGGACAGTTTCGGCCGGGGAGCTGTTTTTT | CASSGTVSAGELFF
14 | TRBJ2-2 | TRBV5-1 | - | TRBD2 | TGCGCCACTAAGACTAGCCTAAACACCGGGGAGCTGTTTTTT | CATKTSLNTGELFF
15 | TRBJ2-4 | TRBV29-1 | - | TRBD1 | TGCAGCGTCACCGGACAGGGGATAGCCAAAAACATTCAGTACTTC | CSVTGQGIAKNIQYF
14 | TRBJ2-1 | TRBV19 | few | TRBD1 | TGTGCCAGCCGCGGGGACAGGGGGCACGGTGAGCAGTTCTTC | CASRGDRGHGEQFF
14 | TRBJ1-1 | TRBV6-1 | - | - | TGTGCCAGCAGTGATTCCCCCCCCCACACTGAAGCTTTCTTT | CASSDSPPHTEAFF
14 | TRBJ1-2 | TRBV15 | - | - | TGTGCCACCAGCAGAGCTGACAGTGGAGAAGGCTACACCTTC | CATSRADSGEGYTF
16 | TRBJ2-7 | TRBV5-6 | few | - | TGTGCCAGCCCGAAGGAGTTACCGGCATTATCCTACGAGCAGTACTTC | CASPKELPALSYEQYF
15 | TRBJ2-3 | TRBV9 | - | TRBD2 | TGTGCCAGCAGCGGTCTTAGCGGGGGCCGCTCTGCGCAGTATTTT | CASSGLSGGRSAQYF
14 | TRBJ1-1 | TRBV11-2 | - | - | TGTGCCAGCAGCTTCCAACGAACAAGGACTGAAGCTTTCTTT | CASSFQRTRTEAFF
15 | TRBJ1-5 | TRBV6-1 | - | - | TGTGCCAGCAGTGAATTCCCGGTTGGCAATCAGCCCCAGCATTTT | CASSEFPVGNQPQHF
21 | TRBJ2-2 | TRBV5-1 | - | TRBD1 | TGCGCCAGCAGCTTAATTTCTGGTGCCTTATGGGGACAGGGGACCACCGGGGAGCTGTTTTTT | CASSLISGALWGQGTTGELFF
15 | TRBJ1-5 | TRBV6-6 | - | TRBD1 | TGTGCCAGCACACCCTTACAGGGGGGACTCCAGCCCCAGCATTTT | CASTPLQGGLQPQHF
14 | TRBJ2-7 | TRBV5-1 | once | TRBD1 | TGCGCCAGCAGCCCCGGACAGGGGATCTACGAGCAGTACTTC | CASSPGQGIYEQYF
15 | TRBJ2-2 | TRBV7-7 | - | - | TGTGCCAGCAGCCAGGGGGGAACGAACACCGGGGAGCTGTTTTTT | CASSQGGTNTGELFF
14 | TRBJ2-1 | TRBV28 | - | - | TGTGCCAGCAGTTTAATACAGGTAGACAATGAGCAGTTCTTC | CASSLIQVDNEQFF
15 | TRBJ1-5 | TRBV19 | - | - | TGTGCCAGTACCCCAAGTGGGGGGTTCGGTCAGCCCCAGCATTTT | CASTPSGGFGQPQHF
13 | TRBJ1-5 | TRBV7-3 | - | - | TGTGCCAGCAGTTCCTACGATGGGGGGCCCCAGCATTTT | CASSSYDGGPQHF
15 | TRBJ1-4 | TRBV5-1 | - | - | TGCGCCAGCAGCTCCCTAGGGACCGCTAATGAAAAACTGTTTTTT | CASSSLGTANEKLFF
15 | TRBJ2-1 | TRBV15 | once | - | TGTGCCACCAGCAGAGGCCATGACCCCTACAATGAGCAGTTCTTC | CATSRGHDPYNEQFF
14 | TRBJ2-3 | TRBV7-9 | - | - | TGTGCCAGCAGCTTAGTGACCTCCTTCGATACGCAGTATTTT | CASSLVTSFDTQYF
13 | TRBJ2-3 | TRBV9 | few | - | TGTGCCAGCAGCGTAGTAATCACAGATACGCAGTATTTT | CASSVVITDTQYF
14 | TRBJ1-2 | TRBV6-1 | - | - | TGTGCCAGCAGTGATAGGGTCGGGGACTATGGCTACACCTTC | CASSDRVGDYGYTF
13 | TRBJ2-5 | TRBV7-2 | - | - | TGTGCCAGCAGCAGGGGCATAATGGAGACCCAGTACTTC | CASSRGIMETQYF
15 | TRBJ2-1 | TRBV18 | - | TRBD2 | TGTGCCAGCTTACTAACTAGCGGGGCTACAATTGAGCAGTTCTTC | CASLLTSGATIEQFF
13 | TRBJ1-1 | TRBV7-2 | - | - | TGTGCCAGCAGCTTATACAGGAGCACTGAAGCTTTCTTT | CASSLYRSTEAFF
13 | TRBJ2-2 | TRBV6-4 | - | - | TGTGCCAGCAGCCGCTCAGAGACCGGGGAGCTGTTTTTT | CASSRSETGELFF
15 | TRBJ2-5 | TRBV5-8 | - | - | TGTGCCAGCAGCTGGGGACGGAACTTTCAAGAGACCCAGTACTTC | CASSWGRNFQETQYF
15 | TRBJ2-7 | TRBV11-2 | - | - | TGTGCCAGCAGCTTAGATTCAGACAGTTCCTACGAGCAGTACTTC | CASSLDSDSSYEQYF
14 | TRBJ1-1 | TRBV2 | - | TRBD1 | TGTGCCAGCAGCAAGGGACAGGGGGAAACTGAAGCTTTCTTT | CASSKGQGETEAFF
14 | TRBJ2-1 | TRBV4-1 | - | - | TGCGCCAGCAGCCAAGAGGGCCTGTACAATGAGCAGTTCTTC | CASSQEGLYNEQFF
16 | TRBJ2-2 | TRBV5-6 | - | TRBD1 | TGTGCCAGCAGCTCGACAGGGGGTTCGTACACCGGGGAGCTGTTTTTT | CASSSTGGSYTGELFF
14 | TRBJ2-3 | TRBV19 | - | - | TGTGCCAGTAGTGCTTTCCAGAGCACAGATACGCAGTATTTT | CASSAFQSTDTQYF
15 | TRBJ1-1 | TRBV5-1 | - | TRBD1 | TGCGCCAGCAGCCCCTGGGGACAGGGGGCGATTACGGCTTTCTTT | CASSPWGQGAITAFF
12 | TRBJ2-1 | TRBV11-2 | once | - | TGTGCCAGCACTAACACTCGGGATGAGCAGTTCTTC | CASTNTRDEQFF
15 | TRBJ1-4 | TRBV7-2 | - | - | TGTGCCAGCAGCCCCGTGGGGGGGGCAAATAAAAAACTGTTTTTT | CASSPVGGANKKLFF
17 | TRBJ2-5 | TRBV4-1 | few | TRBD1 | TGCGCCAGCAGCCAAGATGGTTCCAGACAGGGATCGGAGACCCAGTACTTC | CASSQDGSRQGSETQYF
16 | TRBJ1-1 | TRBV5-1 | few | - | TGCGCCAGCAACTGGAGGGGTGGGTGGAGGGGCACTGAAGCTTTCTTT | CASNWRGGWRGTEAFF